Described below is a single T cell receptor (beta chain) sequence and its context. The sample originates from a study of blood T cell repertoires in COVID-19. CDR3 size: 18 residues. The assay was immunoSEQ multiplex PCR, and TCRdb's table has in-frame clones only and misses some. The table includes approximately 180,000 clones, over 75% detected once. The receptor comes from a man aged 35 to 55 with active or convalescent COVID-19. The rearrangement joins TRBV21-1 to TRBJ2-5; the table's D call, TRBD2, has no DNA check behind it. TRBV21-1 is labeled a pseudogene. The sequenced sample consisted of peripheral blood. The CDR3, as DNA: TGTGCCAGCAGCAAAGCTTCGGCTAGCGGGGGGGCCGGGGAGACCCAGTACTTC. This codes for CASSKASASGGAGETQYF.